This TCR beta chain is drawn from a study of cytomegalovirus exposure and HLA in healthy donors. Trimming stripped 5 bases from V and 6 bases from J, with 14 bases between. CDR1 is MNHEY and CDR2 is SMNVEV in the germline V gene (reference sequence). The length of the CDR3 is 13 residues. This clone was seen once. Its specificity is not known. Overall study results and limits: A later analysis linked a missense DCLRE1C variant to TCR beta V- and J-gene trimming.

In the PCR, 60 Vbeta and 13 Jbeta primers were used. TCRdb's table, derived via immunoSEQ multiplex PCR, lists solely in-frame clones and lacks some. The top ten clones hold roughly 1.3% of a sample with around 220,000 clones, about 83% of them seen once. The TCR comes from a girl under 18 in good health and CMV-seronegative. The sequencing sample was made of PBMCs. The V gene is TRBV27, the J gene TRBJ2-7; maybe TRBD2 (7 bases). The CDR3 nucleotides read TGTGCCAGCAGTGTCCAGGGGAGGGGCGAGCAGTACTTC. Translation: CASSVQGRGEQYF.